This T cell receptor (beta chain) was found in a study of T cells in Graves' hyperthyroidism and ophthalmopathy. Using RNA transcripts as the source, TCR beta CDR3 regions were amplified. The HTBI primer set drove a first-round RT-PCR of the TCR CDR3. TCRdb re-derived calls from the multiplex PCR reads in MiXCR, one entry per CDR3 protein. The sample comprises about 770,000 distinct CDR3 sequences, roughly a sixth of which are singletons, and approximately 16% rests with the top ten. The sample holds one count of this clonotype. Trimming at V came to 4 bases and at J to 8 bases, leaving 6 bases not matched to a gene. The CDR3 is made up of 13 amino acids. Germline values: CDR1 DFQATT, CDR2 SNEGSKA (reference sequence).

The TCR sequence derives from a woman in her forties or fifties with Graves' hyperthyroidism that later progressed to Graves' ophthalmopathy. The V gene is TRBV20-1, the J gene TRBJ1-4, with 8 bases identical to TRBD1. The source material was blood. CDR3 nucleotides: TGCAGTGCTACCCAGGGGGCCAGGGAAAAACTGTTTTTT. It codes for CSATQGAREKLFF.